This T cell receptor (beta chain) originates from a study of blood T cell repertoires in COVID-19. The wider study: Samples representing acute and convalescent COVID-19 were sourced from the United States, Italy and Spain.

Germline V gene lookup returns CDR1 SGHNT and CDR2 YENEEA. The CDR3 runs to 15 residues. Trimming took off 1 base at V and 3 bases at J, with 12 bases between the two ends. Measured with immunoSEQ multiplex PCR; TCRdb has only the in-frame clones, and not every one. This repertoire shows roughly 250,000 clones, 65% to 90% found once; its top ten account for roughly 4.9%. This receptor was obtained from a woman aged 80 or older with active or convalescent COVID-19. V and J are TRBV11-3 and TRBJ2-5, with TRBD2 as a possible D gene (5 bases). The sequenced sample was peripheral blood. This CDR3 is CASSLGIYGEETQYF. CDR3 bases: TGTGCCAGCAGCTTAGGTATCTACGGGGAAGAGACCCAGTACTTC.